This T cell receptor beta chain was captured by sequencing in a study of shared clonotypes between healthy human individuals. Details on this clone: The sample carries other DNA sequences with the same CDR3.

This CDR3 has 13 residues. Germline-derived CDR1 and CDR2 are SGHTA and FQGNSA. Trimming removed 5 bases at V and 1 base at J, with 6 bases between. TCRdb keeps only in-frame clones here, not all; method: immunoSEQ multiplex PCR. The data hold about 100,000 clones, with almost 70% observed a single time. The J gene is TRBJ1-5, the V gene TRBV7-2; TRBD1 is a possible D gene (6 bases). The material sequenced was memory CD8+ T cells sorted from blood. The subset here: CD45RO+ cells pooled with CCR7-negative TemRA cells. This TCR derives from a young man in good health. CDR3 loop: CASSQGSNQPQHF. CDR3 nucleotides: TGTGCCAGCAGCCAGGGGAGCAATCAGCCCCAGCATTTT.